The entry below gives a single T cell receptor beta chain sequence along with its context. These data come from a study of CD8 T cells in Susac syndrome. Trimming took 0 bases from V and 9 from J; bases not matched to a gene: 12. Looked up from germline, CDR1 is SQVTM and CDR2 is ANQGSEA. The CDR3 covers 16 residues. When the RNA was reverse transcribed, random hexamers were used with an input of roughly 0.45 to 1 ug. Amplification of TCR beta CDR3 used immunoSEQ multiplex PCR across 54 Vbeta and 13 Jbeta. TCRdb re-derived calls from the immunoSEQ multiplex PCR reads in MiXCR, one entry per CDR3 protein. The sample comprises hundreds of thousands of distinct CDR3 sequences, around 96% of which are singletons, and roughly 0.1% rests with the top ten. TCR beta sequences were obtained from blood CD8+ and CD4+ T cells. It was negative isolation that provided the CD8+ and CD4+ T cells, whereas TEMRA cells were enriched by FACS.

The clonotype comes from a human donor with multiple sclerosis. The specimen was CD4+ T cells from PBMCs. The rearrangement uses TRBV29-1 and TRBJ2-1; 9 positions match TRBD2. The CDR3 protein is CSVEETTSGLVGEQFF. The DNA of the CDR3 is TGCAGCGTTGAAGAGACGACTAGCGGTCTCGTCGGTGAGCAGTTCTTC.